The rows below give T cell receptor beta chains drawn from one sample of a study of blood T cell repertoires in COVID-19. Produced via immunoSEQ multiplex PCR; TCRdb's table is partial and in-frame only. The sample contains roughly 110,000 clones, roughly 80% of which appear only once. Sequencing input: peripheral blood. Receptors originate from a man aged 45-65 years with acute or convalescent COVID-19. Both conserved end residues are part of each CDR3. The D gene is left open where the match is weak. Where a row states a size, it is once, few, many or the class of an expanded clone; other rows omit it.

TRBJ2-1 TRBV16 TRBD2 NA TGTGCCAGCAGAGGACTAGCGGGGGGCCCTCGGTTCTTC CASRGLAGGPRFF
TRBJ2-1 TRBV6-5 TRBD2 NA TGTGCCAGCAGTTACTCGGGACTAGAGTTCTTC CASSYSGLEFF
TRBJ1-2 TRBV15 TRBD1 NA TGTGCCACCGAGCCGGGACAGGGGTCCCTTATGGGCTACACCTTC CATEPGQGSLMGYTF
TRBJ1-5 TRBV2 NA NA TGTGCCAGCAGTGTAATTCCGGATCAGCCCCAGCATTTT CASSVIPDQPQHF
TRBJ1-2 TRBV9 TRBD1 NA TGTGCCAGCAGCGGGAACAGGGGAAACTATGGCTACACCTTC CASSGNRGNYGYTF
TRBJ1-4 TRBV28 NA NA TGTGCCAGCAGTTCAGAAGGGGCAACTAATGAAAAACTGTTTTTT CASSSEGATNEKLFF
TRBJ1-2 TRBV29-1 NA NA TGCAGCGTTGACCGTAGGGGAGGCTACACCTTC CSVDRRGGYTF
TRBJ1-2 TRBV7-3 TRBD1 NA TGTGCCAGCAGCTCATGGGACAGGGGAACTTATGGCTACACCTTC CASSSWDRGTYGYTF
TRBJ1-2 TRBV2 TRBD1 NA TGTGCCAGCAGTGGAGGACAGGGCTCATACTATGGCTACACCTTC CASSGGQGSYYGYTF
TRBJ2-7 TRBV6-2/TRBV6-3 TRBD1 once TGTGCCAGCAGTTTCCTCTTATCACAGGGGTTCTCCTACGAGCAGTACTTC CASSFLLSQGFSYEQYF